These 22 T cell receptor beta chains were sequenced from one sample in a study of T cells in Graves' hyperthyroidism and ophthalmopathy. Amplification of TCR beta CDR3 regions was performed using RNA transcripts as template. During a first-round RT-PCR of the TCR CDR3, the HTBI primer set was used. TCRdb re-derived calls from the multiplex PCR reads in MiXCR, one entry per CDR3 protein. Of 250,000 to 400,000 distinct CDR3 sequences listed, roughly 13% are singletons. Specimen: blood. The receptor set was obtained from a woman between 40 and 55 years old with Graves' ophthalmopathy.

This clonotype was seen ten or more times. The chain uses TRBV7-6 and TRBJ2-7; the match to TRBD2 covers 9 bases. J lost 3 bases, V lost 5 bases, and 14 bases had no gene match. The CDR3 spans 17 residues. Germline V gene lookup returns CDR1 SGHVS and CDR2 FNYEAQ. The CDR3 sequence: CASSPVNSGRSNYEQYF. CDR3 DNA sequence: TGTGCCAGCAGCCCAGTGAATAGCGGGAGATCAAACTACGAGCAGTACTTC.

Ten or more counts support this clonotype. The V gene is TRBV11-2, the J gene TRBJ2-3, with D perhaps TRBD2 (6 bases). V lost 6 bases to trimming and J lost 7 bases, with 14 bases between them. Germline V gene data show CDR1 as SGHAT and CDR2 as FQNNGV. The CDR3 spans 13 residues. The CDR3 region is CASSNTGANTQYF. The CDR3 bases are TGTGCCAGCAGTAATACGGGAGCGAATACGCAGTATTTT.

This clonotype was seen repeatedly, ten times or more. The genes are TRBV6-1 and TRBJ1-1, with no clear D. The CDR3 totals 14 residues. Germline CDR1 reads MNHNS; CDR2 reads SASEGT. V was trimmed by 4 bases and J by 3 bases, leaving 12 bases between them. The CDR3 DNA reads TGTGCCAGCAGTGGAGGTGGGCGGCACACTGAAGCTTTCTTT. It codes for CASSGGGRHTEAFF.

The chain carries TRBV12-3 or TRBV12-4 and TRBJ2-2, with 10 bases identical to TRBD1. The CDR3 spans 15 residues. J was trimmed by 8 bases and V by 4 bases; bases with no gene match: 7. CDR3 sequence reads: CASSSSGTGAGELFF. DNA for the CDR3: TGTGCCAGCAGTTCCTCCGGGACAGGGGCTGGGGAGCTGTTTTTT.

The chain employs TRBV29-1 and TRBJ2-1, with 7 nucleotides matching TRBD2. V gave up 7 bases and J gave up 3 bases; unmatched junction bases: 3. Germline CDR1 reads SQVTM; CDR2 reads ANQGSEA. This CDR3 region has 12 residues. CDR3 amino acids: CSAGTNYNEQFF. DNA for the CDR3: TGCAGCGCCGGGACTAACTACAATGAGCAGTTCTTC.

This clonotype was picked up many times. The rearrangement links TRBV27 to TRBJ2-1, with TRBD2 identical over 12 bases. The CDR3 has 18 residues. Germline V lookup: CDR1 MNHEY, CDR2 SMNVEV (reference sequence). J lost 0 bases, V lost 5 bases, and 8 bases had no gene match. The CDR3 nucleotides read TGTGCCAGCAGTCTGAGACTAGCGGGGGCGAGCTCCTACAATGAGCAGTTCTTC. This gives the protein CASSLRLAGASSYNEQFF.

This clonotype was found a few times. This rearrangement joins TRBV19 to TRBJ2-3; D not certain. Per germline, CDR1 LNHDA and CDR2 SQIVND (reference sequence). Trimming took 6 bases from V and 1 from J, leaving 11 bases between them. CDR3 length: 14 amino acids. CDR3 coding DNA: TGTGCCAGTAGCGAACCTTGGGGCACAGATACGCAGTATTTT. It codes for CASSEPWGTDTQYF.

This clonotype was observed a handful of times. The chain uses TRBV18 and TRBJ2-7; 7 bases are a match to TRBD1. Trimming at V came to 2 bases and at J to 3 bases, leaving 4 bases not matched to a gene. From germline, CDR1 is KGHSH and CDR2 LQKENI. CDR3 length equals 14 residues. The CDR3 region is CASSPKGGSYEQYF. DNA of the CDR3: TGTGCCAGCTCACCAAAAGGGGGCAGCTACGAGCAGTACTTC.

This clonotype was counted many times. The chain links TRBV24-1 to TRBJ2-7; TRBD1 is a possible D gene (5 bases). The length of the CDR3 is 15 residues. Trimming took 3 bases from V and 7 from J, leaving 18 bases between them. Germline V gives CDR1 KGHDR, CDR2 SFDVKD. Here the CDR3 reads CATSDPRTGPPEQYF. In nucleotides, the CDR3 is TGTGCCACCAGTGATCCTCGAACAGGACCTCCGGAGCAGTACTTC.

In its sample, this clonotype was seen many times. This chain joins TRBV20-1 and TRBJ2-7, with D perhaps matching TRBD2 (5 bases). The germline V gene has CDR1 DFQATT and CDR2 SNEGSKA (reference sequence). The CDR3 totals 15 residues. The V and J ends lost 3 bases and 0 bases respectively, with 15 bases between them. The CDR3 sequence is CSASPYSGSSYEQYF. CDR3 bases: TGCAGTGCTAGTCCCTACAGCGGTAGCTCCTACGAGCAGTACTTC.

The chain joins TRBV6-5 to TRBJ2-1; TRBD2 matches 7 bases. J lost 12 bases, V lost 4 bases, and 3 bases had no gene match. The CDR3 totals 11 residues. Germline CDR1 MNHEY, CDR2 SVGAGI. Here the CDR3 DNA reads TGTGCCAGCAGTTCAGGGAGGGTGCAGTTCTTC. Translated, it gives CASSSGRVQFF.

At least ten counts were recorded for this clonotype. The chain is built from TRBV27 and TRBJ2-7, with TRBD1 identical over 10 bases. CDR1 and CDR2 (germline): MNHEY, SMNVEV (reference sequence). With 6 bases clipped from V and 9 bases from J, the junction kept 8 bases outside the gene matches. The CDR3 has 13 residues. The CDR3, as DNA: TGTGCCAGCAGCCGACAGGGGGCATTCGGGCAGTACTTC. It yields the protein CASSRQGAFGQYF.

This clonotype was detected many times. The chain employs TRBV10-2 and TRBJ1-1; the D gene is possibly TRBD1 (5 bases). The CDR3 consists of 16 residues. Germline CDR1 is WSHSY and CDR2 is SAAADI. V was clipped by 5 bases and J by 1 base, with 17 bases between them. Here the CDR3 DNA reads TGCGCCAGCAGTCAAGGTTGGGGGGTAAGGAACACTGAAGCTTTCTTT. Amino acids: CASSQGWGVRNTEAFF.

The table lists this clonotype with many counts. The rearrangement links TRBV27 to TRBJ1-5; D unresolved. The CDR3 contains 13 residues. Trimming stripped 8 bases from V and 6 bases from J, with 14 bases between. The V gene's germline CDR1 is MNHEY and CDR2 SMNVEV (reference sequence). The CDR3 DNA reads as TGTGCCAGCGGGTTCAATACTGGTCAGCCCCAGCATTTT. Translation: CASGFNTGQPQHF.

This clonotype was picked up one time. A much bigger clone sits one base away, suggesting this may be a read error. The CDR3 coding sequence is TGTGCCAGCAGCTTTGCCCGGAACCAAGAGACCCAGTACTTC. Protein product: CASSFARNQETQYF. The V call is TRBV7-9, the J call TRBJ2-5; D unclear. CDR3 size: 14 residues. V gave up 3 bases and J gave up 0 bases, with 8 bases separating them. In germline, CDR1 is SEHNR, CDR2 FQNEAQ (reference sequence).

This clonotype was detected many times. CDR3 DNA sequence: TGCAGCGTTGGGCCCCGGGGGGCTGGAAACACCATATATTTT. As protein: CSVGPRGAGNTIYF. This chain joins TRBV29-1 and TRBJ1-3; D perhaps matches TRBD1 (5 bases). Trimming stripped 4 bases from V and 2 bases from J, with 12 bases between. The CDR3 spans 14 residues. Germline CDR1 and CDR2: SQVTM and ANQGSEA.

This clonotype came up many times. The genes are TRBV6-6 and TRBJ1-2; D is ambiguous. V gave up 0 bases and J gave up 4 bases, with 9 bases separating them. Germline CDR1 and CDR2: MNHNY and SVGAGI (reference sequence). The CDR3 has 14 residues. In nucleotides, the CDR3 is TGTGCCAGCAGTTACTCAGAAAGCTTCTATGGCTACACCTTC. It yields the protein CASSYSESFYGYTF.

This clonotype was counted many times. At one end the junction does not follow the germline gene, possibly because of a read error. The chain links TRBV2 to TRBJ2-7; maybe TRBD1 (5 bases). This CDR3 has 16 amino acids. Per the germline V gene, CDR1 is SNHLY and CDR2 is FYNNEI. The CDR3, as DNA: TGTGCCAGCAGGGAAGTTCCAGGGATTGGATCCTACGAGCAGTACTTC. Protein: CASREVPGIGSYEQYF. Filled out from reference TRBV2 and TRBJ2-7, the complete variable domain reads EPEVTQTPSHQVTQMGQEVILRCVPISNHLYFYWYRQILGQKVEFLVSFYNNEISEKSEIFDDQFSVERPDGSNFTLKIRSTKLEDSAMYFCASREVPGIGSYEQYFGPGTRLTVT.

About this clonotype itself: Lacking the conserved final phenylalanine or tryptophan, this CDR3 likely reflects a read error. This sequence joins TRBV20-1 and TRBJ1-5, with 8 bases that match TRBD1. V gave up 3 bases and J gave up 3 bases; unmatched junction bases: 7. The germline V gene encodes CDR1 DFQATT and CDR2 SNEGSKA (reference sequence). This CDR3 contains 15 residues. The CDR3 protein is CSARRTGTYNQPQHL. The CDR3 coding sequence is TGCAGTGCTAGGCGGACAGGGACCTACAATCAGCCCCAGCATCTT.

This clonotype has a count of ten or more. The V and J genes are TRBV27 and TRBJ2-3; tentative D call: TRBD2 (6 bases). Germline V CDR1 and CDR2: MNHEY, SMNVEV (reference sequence). Trimming took 5 bases from V and 0 from J, leaving 18 bases between them. CDR3 length equals 17 residues. CDR3 sequence (DNA): TGTGCCAGCAGTCCCGAAGGGGCGGGATCGAGCACAGATACGCAGTATTTT. Its translation is CASSPEGAGSSTDTQYF.

This clonotype was seen many times. The chain couples TRBV7-9 to TRBJ2-5; the match to TRBD1 covers 8 bases. Germline trimming cut 1 base from V and 4 bases from J; bases unmatched to any gene: 2. Germline loops: CDR1 SEHNR, CDR2 FQNEAQ (reference sequence). CDR3 length: 14 amino acids. CDR3 in amino acids: CASSLVGTGETQYF. The DNA for the CDR3 is TGTGCCAGCAGCTTAGTCGGGACAGGAGAGACCCAGTACTTC.

In regard to this clonotype: This may arise from a read error, as a much more abundant clone is one base away. The chain links TRBV10-3 to TRBJ1-2; D remains ambiguous. The V gene's germline CDR1 is ENHRY and CDR2 SYGVKD. The V end lost 3 bases, the J end lost 10 bases, and 15 bases lay between the germline ends. There are 13 residues in the CDR3. For the CDR3, the DNA is TGTGCCATCAGTGAAGGGCCACCCCATGACTACACCTTC. Its translation: CAISEGPPHDYTF.